This T cell receptor (beta chain) was sequenced for a study of blood T cells in healthy people across ages. Study-wide findings and caveats: Aged donors had fewer naive CD4+ cells and lower diversity than long-lived donors.

CDR1 is DFQATT, CDR2 SNEGSKA, per germline (reference sequence). Trimming stripped 6 bases from V and 1 base from J, with 13 bases between. This CDR3 comprises 14 residues. This clonotype was observed a single time. Its antigen is undetermined. Alongside a J-beta primer mix, a sample-barcoded 5' primer served in a second PCR lasting about 6 to 11 cycles. Paired-end reads containing CDR3 totaled no fewer than 2.5 million for each sample. TCRdb independently ran MiXCR on the 5' RACE reads; one entry per CDR3 protein. The sample shows about 640,000 distinct CDR3 sequences, under 65% of them seen only once. For every donor, a draw yielded 7.5 to 10 milliliters of peripheral blood. Isolation yielded PBMCs, at least 7 million per sample, in every case.

V is TRBV20-1 and J is TRBJ2-1, with no clear D. The receptor comes from a man in his fifties or sixties in good health. Sequencing was carried out using blood. DNA for the CDR3: TGCAGTGCCATCCACCCGACATCCTACAATGAGCAGTTCTTC. This translates into CSAIHPTSYNEQFF.